Following are 28 T cell receptor beta chains from one sample sequenced in a study of T cell clonality in common variable immunodeficiency. TCRdb keeps only in-frame clones here, not all; method: immunoSEQ multiplex PCR. Observed are around 42,000 clones, no singletons, with the top ten taking 5.5% to 7%. General study results and limits: Reportedly, TCR beta sequences from common variable immunodeficiency showed fewer deletions and N-nucleotide insertions.

These receptors' antigens are unknown. Material: peripheral blood mononuclear cells. Source of these receptors: a human donor with common variable immunodeficiency.

The CDR3 is CASTSRGNNEQFF. The sequenced part of the CDR3 DNA is TGCGCCAGCACAAGTAGGGGTAATAATGAG. The rearrangement uses TRBV10-2 and TRBJ2-1; possible D gene TRBD1, 5 bases. The read falls 3 residues short of the CDR3 end, and the missing part is taken from the germline J gene. Germline V gene lookup returns CDR1 WSHSY and CDR2 SAAADI. Trimming cost V 7 bases and J 7 bases, with 14 bases left between them. The CDR3 contains 13 residues.

This clone showed up just a few times. Read data end 3 residues before the CDR3 end; the end is taken from the germline J gene. The chain carries TRBV5-3 and TRBJ2-7, with 9 bases lining up with TRBD2. TRBV5-3 is noted as an ORF with a role that remains uncertain. The V and J ends lost 5 bases and 1 base, in that order; junction bases with no gene match: 7. The CDR3 contains 15 residues. Here the CDR3 reads CARRGGLAGSYEQYF. The CDR3 bases that were read are TGTGCCAGAAGGGGCGGTCTAGCGGGATCCTACGAG.

Worth noting for this clone: The read ends 3 residues shy of where the CDR3 ends; the end is completed using the germline J gene. The chain combines TRBV30 with TRBJ2-5, with D unclear. The CDR3 sequence is 12 residues long. The V gene lost 4 bases and the J gene lost 5 bases, with 11 bases spanning the gap. Germline CDR1 and CDR2: GTSNPN and SVGIG (reference sequence). The CDR3: CAWNSKRETQYF. The part of the CDR3 DNA that was read is TGTGCCTGGAACTCAAAACGGGAGACC.

There are many counts of this clone. The read terminates 3 residues ahead of where the CDR3 ends, so the germline J gene completes it. This chain uses TRBV18 with TRBJ1-6; 7 bases are a match to TRBD1. The CDR3 extends over 14 amino acids. Unmatched junction bases numbered 4, after V lost 6 bases and J lost 5 bases. Germline V gene sequence: CDR1 KGHSH, CDR2 LQKENI. CDR3 region: CASSPTGDNSPLHF. Incomplete CDR3 DNA: TGTGCCAGCTCGCCAACAGGGGATAATTCACCC.

On this clone: The CDR3 end lies 3 residues beyond the end of the read and is filled in from the germline J gene. This chain connects TRBV7-2 to TRBJ1-1, with TRBD1 identical over 9 bases. The CDR3 is made up of 14 amino acids. Germline values: CDR1 SGHTA, CDR2 FQGNSA. V dropped 4 bases and J dropped 5; count of bases not matched to a gene: 5. CDR3 amino acids: CASSYTGGRTEAFF. The CDR3 bases that were read are TGTGCCAGCAGCTACACAGGGGGCAGAACTGAA.

This clone was seen repeatedly, ten times or more. The read ends 3 residues shy of where the CDR3 ends; the end is completed using the germline J gene. V and J are TRBV6-1 and TRBJ1-4; 7 nucleotides line up with TRBD1. Germline assignment: CDR1 MNHNS and CDR2 SASEGT. After removal of 4 bases from V and 7 bases from J, the junction contained 6 bases not matched to a gene. This CDR3 region has 14 residues. CDR3 sequence reads: CASSAPGQSEKLFF. CDR3 bases read: TGTGCCAGCAGTGCGCCGGGACAGAGTGAAAAA.

This clone was counted ten times or more. The read ends 3 residues shy of where the CDR3 ends; the end is completed using the germline J gene. This sequence joins TRBV7-9 and TRBJ2-1; 12 bases are shared with TRBD2. Germline CDR1 reads SEHNR; CDR2 reads FQNEAQ (reference sequence). The V gene end was trimmed by 5 bases and the J gene end by 7 bases; junction bases not matched to a gene: 6. The CDR3 spans 15 residues. The CDR3: CASSQTSGSSNEQFF. The CDR3 DNA, read in part, is TGTGCCAGCAGCCAGACTAGCGGGAGTTCAAATGAG.

This clone was seen ten or more times. The read finishes 3 residues shy of the CDR3 end, and the germline J gene is used to complete it. The gene calls are TRBV29-1 and TRBJ2-1, with a tentative D call TRBD1 (8 bases). Trimming took 4 bases from V and 2 from J, leaving 15 bases between them. The CDR3 sequence is 15 residues long. Germline V gene data show CDR1 as SQVTM and CDR2 as ANQGSEA. Partial CDR3 DNA: TGCAGCGTTGGGGGCGGGGGACAGGCCTACAATGAG. It translates to CSVGGGGQAYNE. The complete CDR3 protein is CSVGGGGQAYNEQFF.

This clone appeared many times. The read terminates 3 residues ahead of where the CDR3 ends, so the germline J gene completes it. The J gene is TRBJ1-6, the V gene TRBV6-2 or TRBV6-3; no reliable D call. The germline CDR1 and CDR2 sequences are MNHEY and SVGEGT. This CDR3 region has 15 residues. Trimming removed 8 bases from V and 0 bases from J, with 11 bases in between. CDR3 bases read: TGTGCCAGCTGTTTCCAGAGCTCCTATAATTCACCC. The encoded protein is CASCFQSSYNSP. Given in full, the CDR3 is CASCFQSSYNSPLHF.

This clone was seen only a few times. Coverage ceases 3 residues before the CDR3 finishes, and the germline J gene fills in the end. The chain combines TRBV7-9 with TRBJ2-7; TRBD2 aligns across 12 bases. The CDR3 contains 15 residues. V shed 5 bases, J shed 4 bases, and the junction held 6 bases outside the gene matches. Germline V CDR1 and CDR2: SEHNR, FQNEAQ (reference sequence). The CDR3 bases that were read are TGTGCCAGCAGCCCCGGACTAGCGGGGTTATACGAG. This sequence encodes CASSPGLAGLYE. The whole CDR3 protein reads CASSPGLAGLYEQYF. The full variable domain, in which reference TRBV7-9 and TRBJ2-7 provide the parts outside the CDR3, is DTGVSQNPRHKITKRGQNVTFRCDPISEHNRLYWYRQTLGQGPEFLTYFQNEAQLEKSRLLSDRFSAERPKGSFSTLEIQRTEQGDSAMYLCASSPGLAGLYEQYFGPGTRLTVT.

This clone has only a few counts. The CDR3 end lies 3 residues beyond the end of the read and is filled in from the germline J gene. V is TRBV18 and J is TRBJ1-6, with D perhaps matching TRBD1 (6 bases). This CDR3 comprises 14 residues. Trimming shortened V by 2 bases and J by 7 bases, and 9 bases separated the two germline ends. Per germline, CDR1 KGHSH and CDR2 LQKENI. The part of the CDR3 DNA that was read is TGTGCCAGCTCACCAGGCAGGGGCAATTCACCC. Translation gives CASSPGRGNSP. The complete CDR3 protein is CASSPGRGNSPLHF.

With regard to this clone: The read gets to within 3 residues of the CDR3 end, and the germline J gene fills in the rest. This chain connects TRBV2 to TRBJ1-4; 8 nucleotides agree with TRBD1. The CDR3 is made up of 15 amino acids. CDR1 is SNHLY and CDR2 is FYNNEI in the germline V gene. V lost 6 bases and J lost 1; bases outside the gene matches: 4. The CDR3 is CASRDRDGTNEKLFF. Partial CDR3 DNA: TGTGCCAGCAGGGACAGGGATGGAACTAATGAAAAA.

In this sample, this clone turned up many times. The read gets to within 3 residues of the CDR3 end, and the germline J gene fills in the rest. The chain has TRBV4-1 and TRBJ2-7; D is perhaps TRBD2 (7 bases). This CDR3 spans 15 amino acids. V was clipped by 4 bases and J by 5 bases, with 18 bases between them. Germline loops: CDR1 MGHRA, CDR2 YSYEKL. The CDR3 region is CASSPGALGGHEQYF. The CDR3 bases that were read are TGCGCCAGCAGCCCCGGTGCGTTGGGGGGGCACGAG.

This clone was counted many times. The missing CDR3 end, 3 residues past where the read stops, is filled in from the germline J gene. The V and J genes are TRBV5-1 and TRBJ1-4; D gene unclear. Germline CDR1 SGHRS, CDR2 YFSETQ. The length of the CDR3 is 15 residues. The ends were cut back, 7 bases at V and 0 bases at J, with 13 bases in the middle. CDR3 residues: CASRPVSATNEKLFF. The part of the CDR3 DNA that was read is TGCGCCAGCCGCCCCGTGTCAGCAACTAATGAAAAA.

Many counts were recorded for this clone. Sequencing ends 3 residues short of the CDR3 end; the germline J gene provides the rest. V and J are TRBV30 and TRBJ1-6; TRBD1 matches 8 bases. CDR3 length: 13 amino acids. V lost 7 bases and J lost 3; bases outside the gene matches: 2. Germline values: CDR1 GTSNPN, CDR2 SVGIG (reference sequence). The CDR3 DNA, read in part, is TGTGCCTCACAGGGGGACTATAATTCACCC. This codes for CASQGDYNSP. In full, the CDR3 is CASQGDYNSPLHF.

This clone was seen many times. The CDR3 loop reads CASSLERVITDTQYF. The CDR3 bases that were read are TGTGCCAGCAGCTTAGAGCGGGTAATCACAGATACG. The genes are TRBV7-8 and TRBJ2-3; D is perhaps TRBD2 (6 bases). The CDR3 end lies 3 residues beyond the end of the read and is filled in from the germline J gene. Looked up from germline, CDR1 is SGHVS and CDR2 is FQNEAQ. The length of the CDR3 is 15 residues. Trimming shortened V by 1 base and J by 2 bases, and 10 bases separated the two germline ends.

This clone was counted ten times or more. The read halts 3 residues ahead of the CDR3 end, with the missing end drawn from the germline J gene. V and J are TRBV5-6 and TRBJ2-5, with D tentatively TRBD1 (5 bases). Germline CDR1 SGHDT, CDR2 YYEEEE. The CDR3 has 14 residues. V lost 2 bases and J lost 2, with 10 bases in between. Here the CDR3 reads CASSLGALQETQYF. CDR3 DNA, as far as it was read: TGTGCCAGCAGCTTAGGGGCCCTGCAAGAGACC.

This clone was seen more than once but under ten times. The sequence runs out 3 residues before the end of the CDR3; the remainder is reconstructed from the germline J gene. The J gene is TRBJ2-7, the V gene TRBV30, with a tentative D call TRBD1 (5 bases). The V end lost 2 bases, the J end lost 4 bases, and 15 bases lay between the germline ends. The CDR3 runs 14 residues. Germline V gene sequence: CDR1 GTSNPN, CDR2 SVGIG (reference sequence). The CDR3: CAWSPRGSRYEQYF. The DNA read from the CDR3 is TGTGCCTGGAGTCCAAGGGGAAGTCGTTACGAG.

A word on this clone: The read ends 3 residues shy of where the CDR3 ends; the end is completed using the germline J gene. V and J are TRBV7-6 and TRBJ2-5; 8 bases fit TRBD1. Germline trimming cut 7 bases from V and 1 base from J; bases unmatched to any gene: 2. Germline lookup yields CDR1 SGHVS and CDR2 FNYEAQ. This CDR3 spans 13 amino acids. The CDR3 loop is CASMGQAQETQYF. Incomplete CDR3 DNA: TGTGCCAGCATGGGACAGGCCCAAGAGACC.

For this clone: The CDR3 end lies 3 residues beyond the end of the read and is filled in from the germline J gene. This rearrangement joins TRBV19 to TRBJ2-2; 8 bases are shared with TRBD1. CDR1 LNHDA and CDR2 SQIVND come from the germline V gene (reference sequence). The CDR3 runs to 15 residues. V was pared by 5 bases and J by 2 bases, with 4 bases of the junction left unmatched. The CDR3 region is CASSPGTGNTGELFF. The CDR3 DNA, read in part, is TGTGCCAGTAGTCCCGGGACAGGAAACACCGGGGAG.

There are a few counts of this clone. The read finishes 3 residues shy of the CDR3 end, and the germline J gene is used to complete it. V and J are TRBV7-2 and TRBJ2-5; 8 nucleotides agree with TRBD1. The CDR3 runs 14 residues. V dropped 4 bases and J dropped 3; count of bases not matched to a gene: 4. Germline V lookup: CDR1 SGHTA, CDR2 FQGNSA. The CDR3 DNA, read in part, is TGTGCCAGCAGCTCGGACAGGGCCGAAGAGACC. Translation: CASSSDRAEET. The full-length CDR3 reads as CASSSDRAEETQYF.

The table lists this clone with many counts. The CDR3 end lies 3 residues beyond the end of the read and is filled in from the germline J gene. The chain joins TRBV20-1 to TRBJ2-1; 7 bases map to TRBD1. The CDR3 is 15 residues long. With V trimmed by 4 bases and J by 4 bases, 10 bases remained unmatched. Germline assignment: CDR1 DFQATT and CDR2 SNEGSKA (reference sequence). CDR3: CSAILPQTGYNEQFF. CDR3 DNA, as far as it was read: TGCAGTGCTATTCTCCCACAGACAGGGTACAATGAG.

This clone has at least ten counts. The CDR3 end lies 3 residues beyond the end of the read and is filled in from the germline J gene. The chain couples TRBV19 to TRBJ1-1; unclear D gene. Trimming took off 6 bases at V and 1 base at J, with 9 bases between the two ends. Germline values: CDR1 LNHDA, CDR2 SQIVND (reference sequence). This CDR3 is 13 amino acids long. This CDR3 reads CASSRTANTEAFF. CDR3 DNA (partial): TGTGCCAGTAGCCGGACTGCGAACACTGAA.

A word on this clone: A much larger clone sits a single nucleotide away, making a read error possible. The read falls 3 residues short of the CDR3 end, and the missing part is taken from the germline J gene. This same CDR3 is encoded by further DNA sequences in the sample. This rearrangement joins TRBV2 to TRBJ1-4; 7 bases line up with TRBD1. Germline lookup yields CDR1 SNHLY and CDR2 FYNNEI. The CDR3 spans 14 residues. The V and J ends lost 6 bases and 8 bases, in that order; junction bases with no gene match: 9. CDR3 DNA (partial): TGTGCCAGCAGCTTGGGACAGCCAGGGGAAAAA. Protein: CASSLGQPGEK. The full CDR3 protein reads CASSLGQPGEKLFF.

This clone has more than one count but fewer than ten. This chain's CDR3 is CASSRGGSGNTIYF. The CDR3 bases that were read are TGTGCCAGCAGCCGAGGGGGCTCTGGAAACACC. V and J are TRBV2 and TRBJ1-3; TRBD1 might be the D (6 bases). Read data end 3 residues before the CDR3 end; the end is taken from the germline J gene. This CDR3 has 14 amino acids. Germline V gene sequence: CDR1 SNHLY, CDR2 FYNNEI. V gave up 6 bases and J gave up 0 bases, with 9 bases separating them. Looking up the rest from reference TRBV2 and TRBJ1-3 gives the full variable domain: EPEVTQTPSHQVTQMGQEVILRCVPISNHLYFYWYRQILGQKVEFLVSFYNNEISEKSEIFDDQFSVERPDGSNFTLKIRSTKLEDSAMYFCASSRGGSGNTIYFGEGSWLTVV.

This clone has a count of ten or more. The observed sequence ends 3 residues before the CDR3 terminus, with the missing tail filled in from the germline J gene. The chain uses TRBV20-1 and TRBJ1-5; D is undetermined. Germline V lookup: CDR1 DFQATT, CDR2 SNEGSKA (reference sequence). The length of the CDR3 is 15 residues. Trimming removed 3 bases at V and 1 base at J, with 13 bases between. The CDR3 bases that were read are TGCAGTGCTAGGTTAGGGCAACAAAGCAATCAGCCC. It is translated as CSARLGQQSNQP. The CDR3 in its entirety is CSARLGQQSNQPQHF.

This clone has at least ten counts. Read coverage stops 3 residues before the CDR3 terminus; the germline J gene supplies the remainder. This chain connects TRBV20-1 to TRBJ2-3; TRBD1 might be the D (5 bases). Germline loops: CDR1 DFQATT, CDR2 SNEGSKA (reference sequence). The CDR3 sequence is 15 residues long. Deletions cut 4 bases from V and 0 bases from J, with 14 bases between. The CDR3 region is CSANIAGPSTDTQYF. Partial CDR3 DNA: TGCAGTGCTAACATCGCAGGGCCTAGCACAGATACG.

This clone turned up a few times. The read ends 3 residues before the CDR3 terminus; that terminus is restored from the germline J gene. The rearrangement joins TRBV30 to TRBJ1-5; tentative D call: TRBD1 (6 bases). Germline V CDR1 and CDR2: GTSNPN, SVGIG (reference sequence). The length of the CDR3 is 14 residues. V was shortened by 1 base and J by 3 bases, with 10 bases between the two germline ends. The sequenced part of the CDR3 DNA is TGTGCCTGGAGTGCCAGGGGACACAATCAGCCC. Translating it yields CAWSARGHNQP. The full CDR3 reads CAWSARGHNQPQHF. Looking up the rest from reference TRBV30 and TRBJ1-5 gives the full variable domain: SQTIHQWPATLVQPVGSPLSLECTVEGTSNPNLYWYRQAAGRGLQLLFYSVGIGQISSEVPQNLSASRPQDRQFILSSKKLLLSDSGFYLCAWSARGHNQPQHFGDGTRLSIL.